The 7 T cell receptor beta chains below come from one sample, sequenced in a study of cytomegalovirus exposure and HLA in healthy donors. The primer mix had 60 Vbeta and 13 Jbeta primers. Some clones are missing from TCRdb's copy, which holds only in-frame ones; the method was immunoSEQ multiplex PCR. The table has 200,000 to 300,000 clones, more than 75% seen once. The specimen sequenced was PBMCs. These receptors all stem from a girl aged 2 to 9 in good health and CMV-seronegative.

CDR3 amino acids: CASSFSGALSYEQYF. The CDR3 nucleotides are TGTGCCAGCAGCTTTAGCGGGGCGCTCTCCTACGAGCAGTACTTC. The chain recombines TRBV11-2 with TRBJ2-7; 8 bases are a match to TRBD2. CDR1 SGHAT and CDR2 FQNNGV come from the germline V gene. J was trimmed by 0 bases and V by 3 bases; bases with no gene match: 4. This CDR3 has 15 residues. The complete variable domain, with remaining parts taken from reference TRBV11-2 and TRBJ2-7, reads EAGVAQSPRYKIIEKRQSVAFWCNPISGHATLYWYQQILGQGPKLLIQFQNNGVVDDSQLPKDRFSAERLKGVDSTLKIQPAKLEDSAVYLCASSFSGALSYEQYFGPGTRLTVT.

The V call is TRBV10-2, the J call TRBJ2-5; D may be TRBD1 (5 bases). The germline V and J ends were trimmed by 7 bases and 2 bases, with 14 bases remaining between them. CDR1 is WSHSY and CDR2 is SAAADI in the germline V gene. The CDR3 is made up of 14 amino acids. CDR3: CASTRVDSQETQYF. CDR3 sequence (DNA): TGCGCCAGCACAAGAGTTGACAGTCAAGAGACCCAGTACTTC.

The rearrangement links TRBV4-2 to TRBJ2-7; TRBD2 is a possible D gene (6 bases). This CDR3 is 19 amino acids long. Trimming took 0 bases from V and 1 from J, leaving 22 bases between them. The germline V gene has CDR1 LGHNA and CDR2 YNFKEQ. CDR3 in DNA: TGTGCCAGCAGCCAAGACGCTACAGTTTTGGGGGGAGAGTCCTACGAGCAGTACTTC. Its translation: CASSQDATVLGGESYEQYF.

This clone was observed once. V gene TRBV7-9 combines with J gene TRBJ1-1; D is possibly TRBD1 (5 bases). Trimming pared 8 bases from V and 3 bases from J, leaving 16 bases between. This CDR3 contains 14 residues. Germline values: CDR1 SEHNR, CDR2 FQNEAQ (reference sequence). This CDR3 is CASEPRVGDTEAFF. In DNA, the CDR3 is TGTGCCAGCGAGCCCAGGGTAGGGGACACTGAAGCTTTCTTT.

The V gene is TRBV5-6, the J gene TRBJ2-7, with a weak D call TRBD1 (5 bases). CDR1 is SGHDT and CDR2 is YYEEEE in the germline V gene. Trimming removed 6 bases from V and 4 bases from J, with 20 bases in between. The length of the CDR3 is 15 residues. CDR3 in DNA: TGTGCCAGCATCCTCATGGGCGGACAAGTTTACGAGCAGTACTTC. Encoded protein: CASILMGGQVYEQYF.

This clone was observed a few times. This chain connects TRBV18 to TRBJ2-1, with 10 bases identical to TRBD1. Trimming took 2 bases from V and 4 from J; bases not matched to a gene: 8. Germline V gives CDR1 KGHSH, CDR2 LQKENI. The CDR3 length is 17 residues. CDR3 coding DNA: TGTGCCAGCTCACCAGAGTCGGGACAGGGGTCGTACAATGAGCAGTTCTTC. Residues: CASSPESGQGSYNEQFF.

This chain connects TRBV10-3 to TRBJ2-7; weak D call: TRBD1 (6 bases). The CDR3 length is 12 residues. V was clipped by 7 bases and J by 2 bases, with 9 bases between them. The germline V gene has CDR1 ENHRY and CDR2 SYGVKD. This CDR3 is CAIKGHTYEQYF. For the CDR3, the DNA is TGTGCCATCAAGGGACACACCTACGAGCAGTACTTC.